What follows is one T cell receptor (beta chain) and its context. The data were taken from a study of blood T cell repertoires in COVID-19. The table came from immunoSEQ multiplex PCR; TCRdb's copy has only in-frame clones and leaves some out. This table has roughly 200,000 clones, approximately 84% appearing once. Germline values: CDR1 MGHRA, CDR2 YSYEKL. Germline trimming cut 4 bases from V and 4 bases from J; bases unmatched to any gene: 19. The CDR3 has 19 amino acids. Sequencing input: peripheral blood. This receptor was obtained from an elderly woman with COVID-19, enrolled during active disease. The chain couples TRBV4-1 to TRBJ1-2, with TRBD1 matching 9 bases. The CDR3 loop reads CASSPIQPRRDRAFYGYTF. The DNA for the CDR3 is TGCGCCAGCAGCCCCATCCAACCGCGCCGGGACAGGGCCTTCTATGGCTACACCTTC.